Each of the 24 T cell receptor beta chains below was sequenced from the same sample in a study of cytomegalovirus exposure and HLA in healthy donors. The PCR ran on 60 Vbeta and 13 Jbeta primers. Some clones are missing from TCRdb's copy, which holds only in-frame ones; the method was immunoSEQ multiplex PCR. The sample has some 210,000 clones, about four fifths seen once; the top ten hold about a tenth. Specimen: PBMCs. The receptors derive from a woman aged 45 to 65 in good health and CMV-seropositive.

The chain carries TRBV7-2 and TRBJ1-1, with a tentative D call TRBD1 (5 bases). Germline V CDR1 and CDR2: SGHTA, FQGNSA. V lost 1 base and J 11 bases, leaving 20 bases between the germline ends. This CDR3 spans 15 amino acids. The CDR3 coding sequence is TGTGCCAGCAGCTTAGGGGTGGGGGGAGGAGTATTTGCTTTCTTT. This sequence encodes CASSLGVGGGVFAFF. The whole variable domain, filled in from reference TRBV7-2 and TRBJ1-1, reads GAGVSQSPSNKVTEKGKDVELRCDPISGHTALYWYRQSLGQGLEFLIYFQGNSAPDKSGLPSDRFSAERTGGSVSTLTIQRTQQEDSAVYLCASSLGVGGGVFAFFGQGTRLTVV.

This clone is a singleton in its sample. This sample also contains other DNA sequences that code for the same CDR3. The chain couples TRBV5-1 to TRBJ2-2; 11 nucleotides line up with TRBD2. CDR1 and CDR2 from the germline V gene are SGHRS and YFSETQ. Losses at the gene ends were 3 bases for V and 4 bases for J; bases not matched to a gene: 5. The CDR3 has 16 amino acids. The DNA of the CDR3 is TGCGCCAGCAGCTCTACTAGCGGGGGAGCCACCGGGGAGCTGTTTTTT. Translation: CASSSTSGGATGELFF.

The chain recombines TRBV4-1 with TRBJ2-7, with D tentatively TRBD1 (5 bases). The CDR3 loop spans 17 amino acids. Trimming left V 0 bases short and J 1 base short, with 16 bases between. Germline CDR1 is MGHRA and CDR2 is YSYEKL. The CDR3 is CASSQDLIGVGSYEQYF. The CDR3 DNA reads as TGCGCCAGCAGCCAAGATTTAATAGGGGTGGGATCCTACGAGCAGTACTTC.

This clone was picked up one time. The CDR3 DNA follows: TGTGCCAGCAGTTCCGGACTAGCGGGGCCCACAGATACGCAGTATTTT. The encoded protein is CASSSGLAGPTDTQYF. The chain is built from TRBV9 and TRBJ2-3; 12 bases are shared with TRBD2. Germline-derived CDR1 and CDR2 are SGDLS and YYNGEE. J lost 2 bases, V lost 5 bases, and 6 bases had no gene match. CDR3 length: 16 amino acids.

V is TRBV6-6 and J is TRBJ2-5; possible D gene TRBD1, 6 bases. The closer fit of TRBJ2-7 to the DNA end suggests the J call may be wrong. CDR1 is MNHNY and CDR2 is SVGAGI in the germline V gene (reference sequence). The CDR3 sequence is 13 residues long. The DNA for the CDR3 is TGTGCCAGCAGTCCTTTACGAGGGGGCGAGCAGTACTTC. This gives the protein CASSPLRGGEQYF.

The chain has TRBV5-1 and TRBJ2-1; TRBD2 is a possible D gene (6 bases). CDR3 length equals 14 residues. Germline-derived CDR1 and CDR2 are SGHRS and YFSETQ. V was pared by 0 bases and J by 2 bases, with 6 bases between. The CDR3 loop is CASSLGGAYNEQFF. DNA of the CDR3: TGCGCCAGCAGCTTGGGGGGGGCCTACAATGAGCAGTTCTTC.

V is TRBV29-1 and J is TRBJ1-2; 7 bases map to TRBD1. This CDR3 is built from 15 residues. Germline CDR1 SQVTM, CDR2 ANQGSEA. V dropped 5 bases and J dropped 1; count of bases not matched to a gene: 10. CDR3 DNA: TGCAGCGTTATCTGGCGGGGACAGCATAACTATGGCTACACCTTC. Its protein product is CSVIWRGQHNYGYTF.

The rearrangement links TRBV6-1 to TRBJ2-3; 7 bases align to TRBD2. In germline, CDR1 is MNHNS, CDR2 SASEGT. This CDR3 comprises 13 residues. The J segment lost 8 bases and the V segment lost 6 bases, leaving 8 bases of the junction unmatched. The DNA of the CDR3 is TGTGCCAGCAGATTTTCCAGGGAGGGTACGCAGTATTTT. It codes for CASRFSREGTQYF.

This clone was counted a few times. J is TRBJ1-5 and V is TRBV18; D not resolved. Germline values: CDR1 KGHSH, CDR2 LQKENI. V gave up 3 bases and J gave up 0 bases, with 12 bases separating them. This CDR3 has 16 amino acids. CDR3 coding DNA: TGTGCCAGCTCACCCGGCCTGAGGTTTAGCAATCAGCCCCAGCATTTT. Protein sequence: CASSPGLRFSNQPQHF.

The chain employs TRBV19 and TRBJ1-2; the match to TRBD1 covers 9 bases. CDR1 is LNHDA and CDR2 is SQIVND in the germline V gene (reference sequence). V trimming: 6 bases; J trimming: 5 bases; junction bases outside the gene matches: 7. The CDR3 contains 14 residues. Here the CDR3 reads CASRSPQGAYGYTF. The DNA of the CDR3 is TGTGCCAGTAGGTCCCCACAGGGGGCTTATGGCTACACCTTC.

The chain joins TRBV19 to TRBJ2-3, with 7 bases identical to TRBD1. Unmatched junction bases numbered 8, after V lost 5 bases and J lost 0 bases. CDR1 and CDR2 (germline): LNHDA, SQIVND (reference sequence). This CDR3 spans 16 amino acids. The CDR3 DNA sequence: TGTGCCAGTAGTGCCGGACAGGTCTTTAGCACAGATACGCAGTATTTT. Amino acid sequence: CASSAGQVFSTDTQYF.

The chain has TRBV6-5 and TRBJ2-3, with a possible D match to TRBD2 (5 bases). The CDR3 contains 13 residues. Germline V gene lookup returns CDR1 MNHEY and CDR2 SVGAGI. V lost 6 bases, J lost 4 bases, and 11 bases lay in between. The CDR3 DNA reads as TGTGCCAGCAGGGCCGGAGGCTCAGATACGCAGTATTTT. It codes for CASRAGGSDTQYF.

V and J are TRBV27 and TRBJ1-2, with a possible D match to TRBD1 (5 bases). The CDR3 is 13 residues long. V lost 5 bases, J lost 4 bases, and 11 bases lay in between. Looked up from germline, CDR1 is MNHEY and CDR2 is SMNVEV (reference sequence). CDR3 bases: TGTGCCAGCAGTCCTCACCAGGGCTATGGCTACACCTTC. As protein: CASSPHQGYGYTF.

The rearrangement joins TRBV12-5 to TRBJ1-5; 7 bases fit TRBD1. V lost 3 bases and J lost 7; bases outside the gene matches: 9. CDR1 and CDR2 from the germline V gene are LGHNT and FRNRAP. The CDR3 is 15 amino acids. The CDR3 protein is CASGFGDSLLQPQHF. DNA for the CDR3: TGTGCTAGTGGTTTTGGGGACAGTCTCTTACAGCCCCAGCATTTT. The full variable domain, in which reference TRBV12-5 and TRBJ1-5 provide the parts outside the CDR3, is DARVTQTPRHKVTEMGQEVTMRCQPILGHNTVFWYRQTMMQGLELLAYFRNRAPLDDSGMPKDRFSAEMPDATLATLKIQPSEPRDSAVYFCASGFGDSLLQPQHFGDGTRLSIL.

The chain recombines TRBV5-1 with TRBJ2-3, with a weak D call TRBD1 (6 bases). V lost 5 bases and J 6 bases, leaving 13 bases between the germline ends. Germline V CDR1 and CDR2: SGHRS, YFSETQ. The CDR3 has 13 amino acids. In DNA form, the CDR3 reads TGCGCCAGCAGGGGGGCCCCGGAGGATACGCAGTATTTT. Encoded protein: CASRGAPEDTQYF.

This chain uses TRBV29-1 with TRBJ2-5; 9 nucleotides align to TRBD1. V was clipped by 8 bases and J by 5 bases; unmatched bases: 6. Germline loops: CDR1 SQVTM, CDR2 ANQGSEA. This CDR3 comprises 12 residues. As DNA, the CDR3 is TGCAGCCAAGGACAGGGGTGGGAGACCCAGTACTTC. It encodes CSQGQGWETQYF.

This clone has only a few counts. The DNA of the CDR3 is TGTGCCAGCAGCCGGGAGGGGACGGAGACCCAGTACTTC. It translates to CASSREGTETQYF. The chain combines TRBV5-4 with TRBJ2-5; 8 nucleotides line up with TRBD2. Trimming took 4 bases from V and 5 from J; bases not matched to a gene: 4. The CDR3 covers 13 residues. From germline, CDR1 is SGHNT and CDR2 YYREEE (reference sequence).

In this sample, this clone turned up a few times. The DNA for the CDR3 is TGTGCCATCAGTGGACAGGCGCAAGAGACCCAGTACTTC. It specifies CAISGQAQETQYF. The chain uses TRBV10-3 and TRBJ2-5; D perhaps matches TRBD1 (6 bases). Germline V gene data show CDR1 as ENHRY and CDR2 as SYGVKD. The CDR3 runs 13 residues. The V end lost 4 bases, the J end lost 2 bases, and 8 bases lay between the germline ends.

The chain carries TRBV29-1 and TRBJ2-7, with TRBD1 matching 7 bases. The junction had 8 bases not matched to a gene; V was cut back by 6 bases and J by 6 bases. The CDR3 consists of 12 residues. Germline values: CDR1 SQVTM, CDR2 ANQGSEA. The CDR3, as DNA: TGCAGCGTCCTCATGACAGGGCCCGAGCAGTACTTC. Its protein product is CSVLMTGPEQYF.

This clone came up a few times. The chain combines TRBV5-4 with TRBJ2-5, with 7 bases fitting TRBD1. V was pared by 4 bases and J by 2 bases, with 5 bases of the junction left unmatched. CDR1 and CDR2 from the germline V gene are SGHNT and YYREEE (reference sequence). The CDR3 is made up of 14 amino acids. DNA of the CDR3: TGTGCCAGCAGCCGGACAGGACGACAAGAGACCCAGTACTTC. It is translated as CASSRTGRQETQYF. Based on the CDR3 plus reference TRBV5-4 and TRBJ2-5, the full variable domain is ETGVTQSPTHLIKTRGQQVTLRCSSQSGHNTVSWYQQALGQGPQFIFQYYREEENGRGNFPPRFSGLQFPNYSSELNVNALELDDSALYLCASSRTGRQETQYFGPGTRLLVL.

This sequence joins TRBV30 and TRBJ2-1; possibly TRBD2 for D (5 bases). Trimming shortened V by 0 bases and J by 4 bases, and 13 bases separated the two germline ends. The germline CDR1 and CDR2 sequences are GTSNPN and SVGIG (reference sequence). This CDR3 spans 15 amino acids. This CDR3 reads CAWSVLTRRYNEQFF. Written as DNA, the CDR3 is TGTGCCTGGAGTGTACTTACTAGGAGGTACAATGAGCAGTTCTTC.

The chain employs TRBV4-1 and TRBJ1-5; TRBD1 matches 8 bases. CDR1 is MGHRA and CDR2 is YSYEKL in the germline V gene. J was trimmed by 0 bases and V by 0 bases; bases with no gene match: 4. This CDR3 has 17 residues. CDR3 amino acids: CASSQEGTGYSNQPQHF. Here the CDR3 DNA reads TGCGCCAGCAGCCAAGAGGGGACAGGCTATAGCAATCAGCCCCAGCATTTT.

The DNA for the CDR3 is TGCGCCAGCAGCTTGGATATAGCTGGCCCCTACGAGCAGTACTTC. It codes for CASSLDIAGPYEQYF. V gene TRBV5-1 combines with J gene TRBJ2-7, with D uncertain. The CDR3 covers 15 residues. Germline V gene lookup returns CDR1 SGHRS and CDR2 YFSETQ. Trimming took 0 bases from V and 2 from J, leaving 12 bases between them.

The chain's CDR3 is CASSRQGGWYGYTF. In nucleotides, the CDR3 is TGTGCCAGCAGTCGACAGGGAGGATGGTATGGCTACACCTTC. This rearrangement joins TRBV5-6 to TRBJ1-2, with 7 positions matching TRBD1. Germline V gene lookup returns CDR1 SGHDT and CDR2 YYEEEE. Trimming at V came to 5 bases and at J to 5 bases, leaving 9 bases not matched to a gene. The CDR3 contains 14 residues.